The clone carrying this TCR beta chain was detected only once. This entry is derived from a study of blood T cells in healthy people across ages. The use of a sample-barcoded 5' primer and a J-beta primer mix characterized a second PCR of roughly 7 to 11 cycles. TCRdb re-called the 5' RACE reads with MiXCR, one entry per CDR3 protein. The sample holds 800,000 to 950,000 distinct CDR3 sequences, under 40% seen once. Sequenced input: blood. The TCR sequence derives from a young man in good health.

The CDR3 DNA sequence: TGTGCCAGCCAGGGGTTGGCCTACGAGCAGTACTTC. This codes for CASQGLAYEQYF. This chain uses TRBV6-2 or TRBV6-3 with TRBJ2-7; D possibly corresponds to TRBD1 (6 bases). Trimming took off 8 bases at V and 2 bases at J, with 10 bases between the two ends. The CDR3 runs to 12 residues. The V gene's germline CDR1 is MNHEY and CDR2 SVGEGT.